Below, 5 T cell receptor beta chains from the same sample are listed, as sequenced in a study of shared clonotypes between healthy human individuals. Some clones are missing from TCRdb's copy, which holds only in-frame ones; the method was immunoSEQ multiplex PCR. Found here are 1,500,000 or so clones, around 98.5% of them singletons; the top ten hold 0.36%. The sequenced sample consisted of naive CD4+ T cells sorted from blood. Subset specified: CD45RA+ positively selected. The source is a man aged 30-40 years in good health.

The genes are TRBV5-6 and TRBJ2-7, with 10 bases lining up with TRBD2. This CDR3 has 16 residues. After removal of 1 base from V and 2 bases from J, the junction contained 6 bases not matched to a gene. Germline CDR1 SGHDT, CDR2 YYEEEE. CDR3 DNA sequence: TGTGCCAGCAGCTTGAGCGGGAGGGCCCATACCTACGAGCAGTACTTC. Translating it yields CASSLSGRAHTYEQYF.

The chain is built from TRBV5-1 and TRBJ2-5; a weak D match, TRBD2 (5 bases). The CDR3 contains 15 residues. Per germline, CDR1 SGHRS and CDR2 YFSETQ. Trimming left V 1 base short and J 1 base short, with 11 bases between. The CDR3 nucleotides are TGCGCCAGCAGCTTGTCTAGCCCGCTCCAAGAGACCCAGTACTTC. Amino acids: CASSLSSPLQETQYF.

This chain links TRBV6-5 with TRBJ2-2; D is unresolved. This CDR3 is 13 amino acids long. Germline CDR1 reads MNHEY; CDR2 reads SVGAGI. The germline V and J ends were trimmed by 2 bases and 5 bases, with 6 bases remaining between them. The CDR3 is CASSYTETGELFF. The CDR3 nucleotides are TGTGCCAGCAGTTACACAGAGACCGGGGAGCTGTTTTTT.

CDR3 in amino acids: CASSVQGQTYEQYF. In nucleotides, the CDR3 is TGCGCCAGCAGTGTCCAAGGACAGACCTACGAGCAGTACTTC. The rearrangement links TRBV10-1 to TRBJ2-7; maybe TRBD1 (6 bases). Germline CDR1 WNHNN, CDR2 SYGVQD (reference sequence). The CDR3 spans 14 residues. V gave up 4 bases and J gave up 2 bases, with 12 bases separating them.

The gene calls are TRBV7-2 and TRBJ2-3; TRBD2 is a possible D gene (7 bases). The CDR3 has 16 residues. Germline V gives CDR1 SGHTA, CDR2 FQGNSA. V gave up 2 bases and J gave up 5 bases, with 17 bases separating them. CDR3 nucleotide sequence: TGTGCCAGCAGCTTATTACTTTGGGGGGGCAGAGATACGCAGTATTTT. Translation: CASSLLLWGGRDTQYF. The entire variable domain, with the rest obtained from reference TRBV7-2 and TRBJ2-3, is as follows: GAGVSQSPSNKVTEKGKDVELRCDPISGHTALYWYRQSLGQGLEFLIYFQGNSAPDKSGLPSDRFSAERTGGSVSTLTIQRTQQEDSAVYLCASSLLLWGGRDTQYFGPGTRLTVL.